The 21 T cell receptor beta chains given below trace back to one sample, sequenced in a study of OX40 agonist ivuxolimab in advanced cancers. The repertoire was sequenced with immunoSEQ multiplex PCR; TCRdb's copy has only in-frame clones and lacks some. The data show 78,000 or so clones, roughly 84% seen once. Sequencing was performed on CD4+ or CD8+ T cells sorted from blood, taken in a trial of the OX40 agonist ivuxolimab. The origin of the receptors is an adult with an advanced solid tumor such as melanoma, head and neck, liver or kidney cancer.

CDR3 coding DNA: TGCAGCGTTGGTTTGAGTAGCGGGGTAGATACGCAGTATTTT. This encodes CSVGLSSGVDTQYF. This chain links TRBV29-1 with TRBJ2-3, with 8 bases identical to TRBD2. Germline assignment: CDR1 SQVTM and CDR2 ANQGSEA. Trimming took 4 bases from V and 5 from J; bases not matched to a gene: 8. The CDR3 is 14 residues long.

The DNA for the CDR3 is TGTGCCAGCAGCTTGGTCTTGGGACAGATGAACACTGAAGCTTTCTTT. Its protein product is CASSLVLGQMNTEAFF. The chain combines TRBV5-6 with TRBJ1-1, with 7 positions matching TRBD1. This CDR3 has 16 amino acids. The germline CDR1 and CDR2 sequences are SGHDT and YYEEEE. J gave up 0 bases and V 0 bases, and 5 bases lay outside the gene matches.

This chain connects TRBV6-1 to TRBJ1-5; 8 bases match TRBD1. The CDR3 runs 16 residues. The V gene's germline CDR1 is MNHNS and CDR2 SASEGT. After removal of 2 bases from V and 7 bases from J, the junction contained 10 bases not matched to a gene. This CDR3 is CASSEQGANFWQPQHF. The CDR3 region has the DNA TGTGCCAGCAGTGAACAGGGGGCAAATTTCTGGCAGCCCCAGCATTTT.

This chain connects TRBV11-1 to TRBJ2-7; unclear D gene. This CDR3 is 14 amino acids long. Looked up from germline, CDR1 is SGHAT and CDR2 is FQDESV (reference sequence). Trimming took 5 bases from V and 0 from J, leaving 11 bases between them. The CDR3 bases are TGTGCCAGCAGCCGAGACACTAACTCCTACGAGCAGTACTTC. The encoded protein is CASSRDTNSYEQYF.

This sequence joins TRBV9 and TRBJ2-3, with a possible D match to TRBD2 (6 bases). Looked up from germline, CDR1 is SGDLS and CDR2 is YYNGEE. The CDR3 spans 14 residues. V lost 0 bases and J 2 bases, leaving 7 bases between the germline ends. The CDR3 sequence is CASSVAGVTDTQYF. The CDR3 DNA sequence: TGTGCCAGCAGCGTAGCGGGAGTCACAGATACGCAGTATTTT.

This chain uses TRBV5-4 with TRBJ2-5; possibly TRBD1 or TRBD2 for D (7 bases each). Trimming shortened V by 0 bases and J by 5 bases, and 11 bases separated the two germline ends. This CDR3 has 14 amino acids. The V gene's germline CDR1 is SGHNT and CDR2 YYREEE (reference sequence). The CDR3, as DNA: TGTGCCAGCAGCTTGGACAGGGGAGGGGAGACCCAGTACTTC. Encoded protein: CASSLDRGGETQYF.

The J gene is TRBJ2-5, the V gene TRBV1; the D call of TRBD2 is as the table states it, not checked on the DNA. With the DNA end fitting TRBJ2-7 better, the J assignment may be wrong. TRBV1 is assigned pseudogene status. The CDR3 covers 17 residues. The CDR3 loop reads CTSGEGGSGWVSYEQYF. The CDR3 DNA follows: TGCACCAGCGGCGAGGGCGGGAGTGGGTGGGTCTCCTACGAGCAGTACTTC.

The gene calls are TRBV18 and TRBJ2-3, with 7 positions matching TRBD1. V was pared by 4 bases and J by 0 bases, with 4 bases of the junction left unmatched. CDR1 is KGHSH, CDR2 LQKENI, per germline. This CDR3 has 15 residues. CDR3 DNA sequence: TGTGCCAGCTCACGTTCGGGACAGAGCACAGATACGCAGTATTTT. Translation gives CASSRSGQSTDTQYF. The entire variable domain, with the rest obtained from reference TRBV18 and TRBJ2-3, is as follows: NAGVMQNPRHLVRRRGQEARLRCSPMKGHSHVYWYRQLPEEGLKFMVYLQKENIIDESGMPKERFSAEFPKEGPSILRIQQVVRGDSAAYFCASSRSGQSTDTQYFGPGTRLTVL.

The chain employs TRBV7-2 and TRBJ1-1; D unresolved. Germline CDR1 is SGHTA and CDR2 is FQGNSA. The CDR3 is made up of 14 amino acids. The germline V and J ends were trimmed by 5 bases and 1 base, with 11 bases remaining between them. The CDR3 loop reads CASSMVPGNTEAFF. Written as DNA, the CDR3 is TGTGCCAGCAGCATGGTTCCGGGGAACACTGAAGCTTTCTTT.

This clone has only a few counts. V is TRBV7-9 and J is TRBJ2-1; 9 bases line up with TRBD2. This CDR3 contains 12 residues. After removal of 4 bases from V and 12 bases from J, the junction contained 4 bases not matched to a gene. The germline V gene encodes CDR1 SEHNR and CDR2 FQNEAQ (reference sequence). The CDR3 DNA sequence: TGTGCCAGCAGCTCCCTAGCGGGACGGCAGTTCTTC. Its translation is CASSSLAGRQFF.

The chain couples TRBV10-1 to TRBJ2-7, with D perhaps TRBD2 (5 bases). Germline V lookup: CDR1 WNHNN, CDR2 SYGVQD (reference sequence). There are 12 residues in the CDR3. Trimming pared 2 bases from V and 4 bases from J, leaving 6 bases between. CDR3 coding DNA: TGCGCCAGCAGTGAGATAGCGTACGAGCAGTACTTC. Translating it yields CASSEIAYEQYF.

For the CDR3, the DNA is TGTGCCAGTAGTGTCGGGACTGCCCCCACCTACGAGCAGTACTTC. This codes for CASSVGTAPTYEQYF. The chain recombines TRBV19 with TRBJ2-7; D may be TRBD2 (6 bases). The CDR3 covers 15 residues. Between the trimmed V and J ends, which lost 5 bases and 2 bases, there was a span of 16 bases. Germline-derived CDR1 and CDR2 are LNHDA and SQIVND (reference sequence).

With regard to this clone: Other DNA sequences in the sample encode the same CDR3. V and J are TRBV18 and TRBJ2-5, with D possibly matching TRBD2 (5 bases). The CDR3 contains 11 residues. CDR1 is KGHSH, CDR2 LQKENI, per germline. Trimming took 3 bases from V and 8 from J, leaving 7 bases between them. The DNA of the CDR3 is TGTGCCAGCTCACCGAGGGAAACCCAGTACTTC. This sequence encodes CASSPRETQYF.

This chain uses TRBV19 with TRBJ2-5, with 9 bases matching TRBD2. The germline V gene has CDR1 LNHDA and CDR2 SQIVND (reference sequence). This CDR3 comprises 17 residues. Losses at the gene ends were 5 bases for V and 5 bases for J; bases not matched to a gene: 15. CDR3 nucleotide sequence: TGTGCCAGTAGTCCGCAATTAGGCGGGAGGGCCAGGGAGACCCAGTACTTC. Translated, it gives CASSPQLGGRARETQYF. The variable domain in full, with the rest retrieved from reference TRBV19 and TRBJ2-5, is DGGITQSPKYLFRKEGQNVTLSCEQNLNHDAMYWYRQDPGQGLRLIYYSQIVNDFQKGDIAEGYSVSREKKESFPLTVTSAQKNPTAFYLCASSPQLGGRARETQYFGPGTRLLVL.

V usage is TRBV6-1 and J usage is TRBJ2-3; 9 bases align to TRBD1. Losses at the gene ends were 3 bases for V and 3 bases for J; bases not matched to a gene: 7. The V gene's germline CDR1 is MNHNS and CDR2 SASEGT. The length of the CDR3 is 16 residues. The DNA for the CDR3 is TGTGCCAGCAGTGATCCACAGGGGGCATGGACAGATACGCAGTATTTT. This encodes CASSDPQGAWTDTQYF.

This CDR3 reads CASSLRQGRGFVELFF. CDR3 sequence (DNA): TGTGCCAGCTCACTCCGACAGGGACGGGGTTTCGTGGAGCTGTTTTTT. The chain is built from TRBV18 and TRBJ2-2, with TRBD1 matching over 7 bases. V was clipped by 4 bases and J by 10 bases; unmatched bases: 15. The CDR3 totals 16 residues. Germline assignment: CDR1 KGHSH and CDR2 LQKENI.

The chain recombines TRBV5-4 with TRBJ1-5; 9 nucleotides match TRBD1. Germline V lookup: CDR1 SGHNT, CDR2 YYREEE (reference sequence). V gave up 0 bases and J gave up 4 bases; unmatched junction bases: 5. The CDR3 spans 16 residues. CDR3 nucleotides: TGTGCCAGCAGCTTGGATCCCGGGACAGGGAATCAGCCCCAGCATTTT. Protein sequence: CASSLDPGTGNQPQHF.

This chain connects TRBV2 to TRBJ2-2; D perhaps matches TRBD1 (5 bases). V was clipped by 6 bases and J by 6 bases, with 11 bases between them. The CDR3 extends over 13 amino acids. CDR1 and CDR2 from the germline V gene are SNHLY and FYNNEI. The CDR3 DNA is TGTGCCAGCAGCCAGGGAACACCCGGGGAGCTGTTTTTT. Encoded protein: CASSQGTPGELFF. Full variable domain (missing parts from reference TRBV2 and TRBJ2-2): EPEVTQTPSHQVTQMGQEVILRCVPISNHLYFYWYRQILGQKVEFLVSFYNNEISEKSEIFDDQFSVERPDGSNFTLKIRSTKLEDSAMYFCASSQGTPGELFFGEGSRLTVL.

The chain carries TRBV11-2 and TRBJ1-4; possible D gene TRBD1, 5 bases. From germline, CDR1 is SGHAT and CDR2 FQNNGV. Trimming shortened V by 4 bases and J by 8 bases, and 11 bases separated the two germline ends. The CDR3 is 13 amino acids. The CDR3 region has the DNA TGTGCCAGCAGCTCCGGGACCCTCGAAAAACTGTTTTTT. Its translation: CASSSGTLEKLFF.

The chain combines TRBV19 with TRBJ2-1, with D tentatively TRBD2 (6 bases). This CDR3 comprises 16 residues. The V end lost 7 bases, the J end lost 3 bases, and 19 bases lay between the germline ends. Germline lookup yields CDR1 LNHDA and CDR2 SQIVND (reference sequence). CDR3 bases: TGTGCCAGTACCGGGCGCCTCGGGAGTGTCTACAATGAGCAGTTCTTC. It translates to CASTGRLGSVYNEQFF. Combining the CDR3 with reference TRBV19 and TRBJ2-1 gives the whole variable domain DGGITQSPKYLFRKEGQNVTLSCEQNLNHDAMYWYRQDPGQGLRLIYYSQIVNDFQKGDIAEGYSVSREKKESFPLTVTSAQKNPTAFYLCASTGRLGSVYNEQFFGPGTRLTVL.

V usage is TRBV5-1 and J usage is TRBJ2-7; possible D gene TRBD2, 5 bases. CDR1 and CDR2 from the germline V gene are SGHRS and YFSETQ. The CDR3 totals 13 residues. V shed 5 bases and J shed 2 bases, with 11 bases lying between them. CDR3 in amino acids: CASSTGFPYEQYF. The CDR3 DNA follows: TGCGCCAGCAGTACGGGATTCCCCTACGAGCAGTACTTC. Full variable domain (remainder filled in from reference TRBV5-1 and TRBJ2-7): KAGVTQTPRYLIKTRGQQVTLSCSPISGHRSVSWYQQTPGQGLQFLFEYFSETQRNKGNFPGRFSGRQFSNSRSEMNVSTLELGDSALYLCASSTGFPYEQYFGPGTRLTVT.